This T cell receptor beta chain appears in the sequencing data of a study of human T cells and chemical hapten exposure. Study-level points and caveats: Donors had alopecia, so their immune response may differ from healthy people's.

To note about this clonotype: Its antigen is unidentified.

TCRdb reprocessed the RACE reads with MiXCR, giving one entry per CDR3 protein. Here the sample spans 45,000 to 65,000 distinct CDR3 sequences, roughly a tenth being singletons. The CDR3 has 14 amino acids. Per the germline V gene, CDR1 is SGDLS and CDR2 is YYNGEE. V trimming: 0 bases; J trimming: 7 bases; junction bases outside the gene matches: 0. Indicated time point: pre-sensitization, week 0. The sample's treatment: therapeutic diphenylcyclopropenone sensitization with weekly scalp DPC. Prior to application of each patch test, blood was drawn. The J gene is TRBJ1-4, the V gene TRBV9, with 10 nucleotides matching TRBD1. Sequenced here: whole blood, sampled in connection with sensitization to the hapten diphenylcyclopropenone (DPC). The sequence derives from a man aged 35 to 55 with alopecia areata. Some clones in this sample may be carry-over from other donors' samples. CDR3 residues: CASSVGTGGEKLFF. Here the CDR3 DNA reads TGTGCCAGCAGCGTAGGGACAGGGGGTGAAAAACTGTTTTTT.